The 13 T cell receptor beta chains listed next were all sequenced from one sample in a study of blood T cell repertoires in COVID-19. Clones were read by immunoSEQ multiplex PCR, and TCRdb kept only the in-frame ones, dropping some. The sample includes approximately 380,000 clones, 90% to 95% of them seen just once. The sequencing sample was made of PBMCs or T cells enriched from blood (not recorded which). The receptors derive from a woman between 40 and 55 years old who had been exposed to COVID-19.

The V gene is TRBV9, the J gene TRBJ2-1; D is perhaps TRBD2 (5 bases). CDR3 length equals 17 residues. Trimming removed 6 bases at V and 2 bases at J, with 21 bases between. CDR1 is SGDLS, CDR2 YYNGEE, per germline. Here the CDR3 reads CASIFLGERRPYNEQFF. The CDR3 nucleotides are TGTGCCAGCATCTTCCTCGGAGAGCGGAGACCCTACAATGAGCAGTTCTTC.

The V call is TRBV3-1 (or the pseudogene TRBV3-2), the J call TRBJ2-5, with D possibly matching TRBD1 (6 bases). Germline-derived CDR1 and CDR2 are LGHDT and YNNKEL (reference sequence). This CDR3 comprises 14 residues. Deletions cut 4 bases from V and 2 bases from J, with 11 bases between. The DNA for the CDR3 is TGTGCCAGCAGCCCCATACAGGGTCAAGAGACCCAGTACTTC. This codes for CASSPIQGQETQYF.

The count of this clone is one. This sequence joins TRBV7-2 and TRBJ1-2; D not resolved. The V gene lost 5 bases and the J gene lost 4 bases, with 14 bases spanning the gap. Germline CDR1 is SGHTA and CDR2 is FQGNSA. The CDR3 totals 14 residues. Here the CDR3 reads CASSPGAGSYGYTF. The CDR3 DNA is TGTGCCAGCAGCCCCGGTGCGGGCAGCTATGGCTACACCTTC.

This clone was picked up a small number of times. The gene calls are TRBV7-2 and TRBJ1-2; no firm D call. This CDR3 contains 14 residues. Trimming pared 0 bases from V and 1 base from J, leaving 6 bases between. Per the germline V gene, CDR1 is SGHTA and CDR2 is FQGNSA. Written as DNA, the CDR3 is TGTGCCAGCAGCTTAGCCGGGGATAACTATGGCTACACCTTC. Protein: CASSLAGDNYGYTF.

This clone was detected once. The chain is built from TRBV19 and TRBJ1-4; TRBD1 is a possible D gene (5 bases). CDR3 length: 17 residues. Trimming cost V 8 bases and J 7 bases, with 26 bases left between them. The germline V gene encodes CDR1 LNHDA and CDR2 SQIVND (reference sequence). The CDR3 nucleotides are TGTGCCAGTTCCGACCGACCTTTCGCGGAGGGGACTGAAAAACTGTTTTTT. Protein product: CASSDRPFAEGTEKLFF.

V is TRBV18 and J is TRBJ2-7, with D maybe TRBD1 (6 bases). CDR3 length: 15 amino acids. V was trimmed by 3 bases and J by 2 bases, leaving 14 bases between them. Germline assignment: CDR1 KGHSH and CDR2 LQKENI. CDR3 sequence (DNA): TGTGCCAGCTCACCTAGGGCGGACAGTGCCTACGAGCAGTACTTC. Amino acid sequence: CASSPRADSAYEQYF.

This chain joins TRBV9 and TRBJ2-2; possibly TRBD1 for D (5 bases). This CDR3 has 16 residues. CDR1 SGDLS and CDR2 YYNGEE come from the germline V gene. Deletions cut 0 bases from V and 5 bases from J, with 14 bases between. The CDR3 nucleotides read TGTGCCAGCAGCGTAGGGACAACGCCTGGGACCGGGGAGCTGTTTTTT. This codes for CASSVGTTPGTGELFF. The complete variable domain, with remaining parts taken from reference TRBV9 and TRBJ2-2, reads DSGVTQTPKHLITATGQRVTLRCSPRSGDLSVYWYQQSLDQGLQFLIQYYNGEERAKGNILERFSAQQFPDLHSELNLSSLELGDSALYFCASSVGTTPGTGELFFGEGSRLTVL.

This chain uses TRBV15 with TRBJ2-5, with D perhaps matching TRBD1 (5 bases). CDR1 and CDR2 from the germline V gene are LNHNV and YYDKDF (reference sequence). V lost 3 bases and J lost 5, with 16 bases in between. The CDR3 runs 15 residues. CDR3 in DNA: TGTGCCACCAGCAGTGGTATCAGGGCAGCGGAGACCCAGTACTTC. Its translation: CATSSGIRAAETQYF.

This clone was seen just once. The chain recombines TRBV5-4 with TRBJ1-5, with a tentative D call TRBD1 (5 bases). CDR1 is SGHNT and CDR2 is YYREEE in the germline V gene (reference sequence). This CDR3 contains 13 residues. V was shortened by 1 base and J by 9 bases, with 11 bases between the two germline ends. CDR3 sequence reads: CASSLQGLGPQHF. CDR3 sequence (DNA): TGTGCCAGCAGCTTGCAGGGACTAGGGCCCCAGCATTTT.

This clone was counted a single time. The rearrangement joins TRBV11-2 to TRBJ2-1, with D possibly being TRBD2 (5 bases). CDR3 size: 15 residues. V was pared by 6 bases and J by 2 bases, with 14 bases between. CDR1 and CDR2 from the germline V gene are SGHAT and FQNNGV. This CDR3 reads CASRIPAATYNEQFF. The CDR3 DNA reads TGTGCCAGCAGAATACCAGCGGCAACCTACAATGAGCAGTTCTTC. The complete variable domain, with remaining parts taken from reference TRBV11-2 and TRBJ2-1, reads EAGVAQSPRYKIIEKRQSVAFWCNPISGHATLYWYQQILGQGPKLLIQFQNNGVVDDSQLPKDRFSAERLKGVDSTLKIQPAKLEDSAVYLCASRIPAATYNEQFFGPGTRLTVL.

The CDR3, as DNA: TGTGCCAGCAGGCGTGGGACAACAGAACGGGAGCTGTTTTTT. Protein sequence: CASRRGTTERELFF. The chain has TRBV2 and TRBJ2-2, with D possibly TRBD1 on 6 matching bases. The V gene lost 6 bases and the J gene lost 9 bases, with 17 bases spanning the gap. Germline loops: CDR1 SNHLY, CDR2 FYNNEI. There are 14 residues in the CDR3.

The V and J genes are TRBV5-1 and TRBJ2-7; the match to TRBD1 covers 7 bases. This CDR3 contains 14 residues. Germline V gene sequence: CDR1 SGHRS, CDR2 YFSETQ. V trimming: 0 bases; J trimming: 5 bases; junction bases outside the gene matches: 5. In nucleotides, the CDR3 is TGCGCCAGCAGCTTGGACAGGGGAATAGACGAGCAGTACTTC. Protein: CASSLDRGIDEQYF.

Only one count was recorded for this clone. The chain recombines TRBV2 with TRBJ1-2; maybe TRBD1 (5 bases). V lost 11 bases to trimming and J lost 8 bases, with 18 bases between them. Germline V gene data show CDR1 as SNHLY and CDR2 as FYNNEI. The CDR3 has 12 residues. As DNA, the CDR3 is TGTGCCCTTGGGGGAGGCAACGTAGGCTACACCTTC. Translation: CALGGGNVGYTF.